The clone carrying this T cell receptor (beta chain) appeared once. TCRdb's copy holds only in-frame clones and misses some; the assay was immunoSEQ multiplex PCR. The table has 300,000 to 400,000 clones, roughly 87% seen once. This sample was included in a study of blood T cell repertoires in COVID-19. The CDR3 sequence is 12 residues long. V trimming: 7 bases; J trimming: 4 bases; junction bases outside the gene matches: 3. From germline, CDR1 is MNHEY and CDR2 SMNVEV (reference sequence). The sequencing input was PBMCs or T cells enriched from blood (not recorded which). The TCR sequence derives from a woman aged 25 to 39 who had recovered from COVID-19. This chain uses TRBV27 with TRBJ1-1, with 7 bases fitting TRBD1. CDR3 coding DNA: TGTGCCAGCATCTCAGGGGGCACTGAAGCTTTCTTT. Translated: CASISGGTEAFF.